These 14 T cell receptor beta chains came from one sample sequenced in a study of post-analysis software for immune sequencing data. Overall study results and limits: In patients, about 5 TRBV segments were more frequent than in controls, with TRBV5-6, TRBV5-1 and TRBV20-1 among them.

The antigens for these receptors are not known. Sequencing libraries made from TCR beta cDNA carried unique molecular identifiers. From the PCR reads, TCRdb called clonotypes with MiXCR, one entry per CDR3 protein. The table lists approximately 460,000 distinct CDR3 sequences, around 40% of them singletons, with around an eighth in the top ten. Sequenced: blood. These receptors were obtained from a girl aged 10 to 17 with multiple sclerosis.

A few counts support this clonotype. The chain uses TRBV5-1 and TRBJ2-7, with TRBD1 as a possible D gene (6 bases). In germline, CDR1 is SGHRS, CDR2 YFSETQ. CDR3 length equals 15 residues. The germline V and J ends were trimmed by 2 bases and 2 bases, with 14 bases remaining between them. The CDR3 nucleotides are TGCGCCAGCAGCTTAGCTCAGGGGTGGCCCTACGAGCAGTACTTC. Translated, it gives CASSLAQGWPYEQYF.

The chain has TRBV19 and TRBJ1-1, with 7 positions matching TRBD1. Trimming cost V 9 bases and J 5 bases; bases outside gene matches: 6. The CDR3 runs to 12 residues. Germline-derived CDR1 and CDR2 are LNHDA and SQIVND (reference sequence). The CDR3 sequence is CASGQAWTEAFF. CDR3 sequence (DNA): TGTGCCAGCGGACAGGCCTGGACTGAAGCTTTCTTT.

This clonotype appeared a few times. The chain employs TRBV10-3 and TRBJ2-2; the D is unclear. V lost 0 bases to trimming and J lost 3 bases, with 8 bases between them. Germline loops: CDR1 ENHRY, CDR2 SYGVKD. This CDR3 contains 15 residues. The chain's CDR3 is CAISESNIHTGELFF. The DNA of the CDR3 is TGTGCCATCAGTGAGTCGAACATTCACACCGGGGAGCTGTTTTTT.

This chain joins TRBV3-1 and TRBJ1-2; perhaps TRBD1 as D (6 bases). The germline gives CDR1 LGHDT, CDR2 YNNKEL (reference sequence). This CDR3 is built from 14 residues. V dropped 1 base and J dropped 4 bases, with 10 bases sitting between them. The DNA for the CDR3 is TGTGCCAGCAGCCAAGGACAGGTGACCTATGGCTACACCTTC. Translating gives CASSQGQVTYGYTF. Full variable domain (missing parts from reference TRBV3-1 and TRBJ1-2): DTAVSQTPKYLVTQMGNDKSIKCEQNLGHDTMYWYKQDSKKFLKIMFSYNNKELIINETVPNRFSPKSPDKAHLNLHINSLELGDSAVYFCASSQGQVTYGYTFGSGTRLTVV.

The chain uses TRBV24-1 and TRBJ2-1, with 11 bases that match TRBD1. With V trimmed by 4 bases and J by 8 bases, 12 bases remained unmatched. The CDR3 is 17 residues long. Germline CDR1 and CDR2: KGHDR and SFDVKD. The CDR3 here is CATSDPHGQGAQDEQFF. Written as DNA, the CDR3 is TGTGCCACCAGTGACCCCCACGGACAGGGGGCGCAGGATGAGCAGTTCTTC.

This chain connects TRBV20-1 to TRBJ2-7, with 7 bases fitting TRBD1. This CDR3 is built from 16 residues. Per the germline V gene, CDR1 is DFQATT and CDR2 is SNEGSKA (reference sequence). The V and J ends lost 1 base and 0 bases, in that order; junction bases with no gene match: 9. CDR3 protein: CSARVGRTGNSYEQYF. The CDR3 DNA follows: TGCAGTGCTAGAGTAGGTCGGACAGGCAACTCCTACGAGCAGTACTTC.

V usage is TRBV20-1 and J usage is TRBJ2-3, with unresolved D. Germline lookup yields CDR1 DFQATT and CDR2 SNEGSKA (reference sequence). V shed 0 bases and J shed 4 bases, with 8 bases lying between them. The CDR3 is 13 residues long. This CDR3 is CSARDPLADTQYF. For the CDR3, the DNA is TGCAGTGCTAGAGATCCGCTAGCAGATACGCAGTATTTT.

The rearrangement links TRBV5-1 to TRBJ2-1, with D possibly being TRBD1 or TRBD2 (5 bases each). Per the germline V gene, CDR1 is SGHRS and CDR2 is YFSETQ. The V end was cut by 0 bases, the J end by 4 bases, with 11 bases between. The CDR3 runs to 15 residues. The DNA of the CDR3 is TGCGCCAGCAGCTTGGTGGGGGAAGCGTACAATGAGCAGTTCTTC. Its protein is CASSLVGEAYNEQFF.

The CDR3, as DNA: TGTGCCACCGCGGGAGGACATTACAATGAGCAGTTCTTC. Its translation is CATAGGHYNEQFF. This chain links TRBV10-3 with TRBJ2-1, with 8 bases aligning to TRBD2. The germline CDR1 and CDR2 sequences are ENHRY and SYGVKD. The V segment lost 10 bases and the J segment 4 bases; nucleotides outside the gene matches: 6. The CDR3 has 13 amino acids.

For the CDR3, the DNA is TGCAGTGCTAGGCTAGCCTTCTACGAGCAGTACTTC. Translation gives CSARLAFYEQYF. J is TRBJ2-5 and V is TRBV20-1; D perhaps matches TRBD2 (5 bases). Gene TRBJ2-7 matches the end of the DNA better, so the J call may be wrong. Germline V gives CDR1 DFQATT, CDR2 SNEGSKA (reference sequence). The CDR3 sequence is 12 residues long.

The chain carries TRBV29-1 and TRBJ1-1; unclear D gene. Germline CDR1 SQVTM, CDR2 ANQGSEA. With 6 bases removed from V and 7 bases from J, the gap between germline ends came to 18 bases. The CDR3 has 13 residues. In DNA, the CDR3 is TGCAGCGTCCACGAAACAGTCTCAGGTGAAGCTTTCTTT. Translation: CSVHETVSGEAFF.

The V and J genes are TRBV12-3 or TRBV12-4 and TRBJ2-7; D ambiguous. V lost 6 bases, J lost 2 bases, and 17 bases lay in between. The CDR3 runs 15 residues. The CDR3 reads CASSRAQGPPYEQYF. As DNA, the CDR3 is TGTGCCAGCAGCCGAGCTCAAGGGCCCCCCTACGAGCAGTACTTC.

This clonotype was counted a single time. The chain is built from TRBV28 and TRBJ1-5; D is ambiguous. The CDR3 covers 13 residues. Trimming shortened V by 2 bases and J by 4 bases, and 6 bases separated the two germline ends. Germline assignment: CDR1 MDHEN and CDR2 SYDVKM. The CDR3 sequence: CASSLTANQPQHF. CDR3 sequence (DNA): TGTGCCAGCAGTTTAACAGCTAATCAGCCCCAGCATTTT. The whole variable domain, filled in from reference TRBV28 and TRBJ1-5, reads DVKVTQSSRYLVKRTGEKVFLECVQDMDHENMFWYRQDPGLGLRLIYFSYDVKMKEKGDIPEGYSVSREKKERFSLILESASTNQTSMYLCASSLTANQPQHFGDGTRLSIL.

The rearrangement uses TRBV20-1 and TRBJ2-5; D perhaps matches TRBD2 (5 bases). The better agreement between TRBJ2-7 and the DNA end casts doubt on the J call. The germline gives CDR1 DFQATT, CDR2 SNEGSKA (reference sequence). There are 15 residues in the CDR3. The CDR3 DNA is TGCAGTGCTAGATTCTCCAATAGCGCTGGGAACGAGCAGTACTTC. This encodes CSARFSNSAGNEQYF.